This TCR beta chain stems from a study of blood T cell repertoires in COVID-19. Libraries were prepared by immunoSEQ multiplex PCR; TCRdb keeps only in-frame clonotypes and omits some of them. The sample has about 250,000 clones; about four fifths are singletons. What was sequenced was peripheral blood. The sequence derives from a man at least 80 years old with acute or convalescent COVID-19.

The CDR3 reads CASSSQPGISSYNEQFF. CDR3 bases: TGCGCCAGCAGCTCCCAACCAGGTATCAGCTCCTACAATGAGCAGTTCTTC. The V gene is TRBV5-1, the J gene TRBJ2-1; no firm D call. Trimming shortened V by 3 bases and J by 0 bases, and 16 bases separated the two germline ends. Looked up from germline, CDR1 is SGHRS and CDR2 is YFSETQ. CDR3 length: 17 amino acids. Drawing the rest from reference TRBV5-1 and TRBJ2-1, the complete variable domain is KAGVTQTPRYLIKTRGQQVTLSCSPISGHRSVSWYQQTPGQGLQFLFEYFSETQRNKGNFPGRFSGRQFSNSRSEMNVSTLELGDSALYLCASSSQPGISSYNEQFFGPGTRLTVL.